Below, 5 T cell receptor beta chains from the same sample are listed, as sequenced in a study of CD8 T cells in ankylosing spondylitis. MiXCR was run by TCRdb on the 5' RACE reads, yielding one entry per CDR3 protein. The profile shows 380,000 or so distinct CDR3 sequences, 20% to 25% of them singletons. The sample taken for sequencing was blood, either unsorted or a sorted T cell fraction (not recorded which). All receptors derive from a male donor with ankylosing spondylitis or in good health (not recorded which).

The sample holds a few counts of this clonotype. One junction end does not reproduce the germline sequence, and a read error may be involved. V gene TRBV29-1 combines with J gene TRBJ2-1; TRBD2 agrees at 8 bases. This CDR3 comprises 15 residues. CDR1 and CDR2 (germline): SQVTM, ANQGSEA. As DNA, the CDR3 is TGCAGCGTCGAAGGGGGACTAGTTGGGGAGGATGAGCAGTTCTTC. This codes for CSVEGGLVGEDEQFF.

The gene calls are TRBV12-3 or TRBV12-4 and TRBJ1-3; D call uncertain. The CDR3 has 14 residues. Trimming took 8 bases from V and 0 from J, leaving 11 bases between them. CDR3 sequence: CASRDTSSGNTIYF. As DNA, the CDR3 is TGTGCCAGCCGAGACACGAGCTCTGGAAACACCATATATTTT.

This clonotype was detected many times. V and J are TRBV20-1 and TRBJ1-2; a weak D match, TRBD1 (5 bases). The V and J ends lost 6 bases and 5 bases respectively, with 13 bases between them. The CDR3 spans 12 residues. The germline gives CDR1 DFQATT, CDR2 SNEGSKA (reference sequence). This chain's CDR3 is CSAKRGLYGYTF. The CDR3 DNA reads as TGCAGTGCAAAAAGGGGACTTTATGGCTACACCTTC.

This clonotype has just a few counts. The V and J genes are TRBV15 and TRBJ1-5; a possible D gene is TRBD1 (6 bases). Trimming cost V 0 bases and J 7 bases, with 13 bases left between them. Germline CDR1 LNHNV, CDR2 YYDKDF (reference sequence). The CDR3 is 15 residues long. CDR3: CATSRDRGAWQPQHF. CDR3 nucleotides: TGTGCCACCAGCAGAGATCGGGGGGCATGGCAGCCCCAGCATTTT.

This sequence joins TRBV9 and TRBJ2-1, with unresolved D. The CDR3 has 12 amino acids. Germline CDR1 SGDLS, CDR2 YYNGEE. The ends were cut back, 3 bases at V and 3 bases at J, with 4 bases in the middle. The CDR3 loop is CASSADYNEQFF. CDR3 in DNA: TGTGCCAGCAGCGCAGACTACAATGAGCAGTTCTTC.